This T cell receptor (beta chain) was observed in a study of CD8+ T cells in alopecia areata. In its sample, this clone was seen a few times. Specified treatment: oral pan-JAK inhibitor, 5-10 mg twice daily. cDNA serving as the sequencing template came from extracted, reverse transcribed RNA. Here immunoSEQ multiplex PCR was the method, and the copy in TCRdb shows in-frame clones only, minus some. The sample records some 200,000 clones, roughly 60% being singletons. The length of the CDR3 is 13 residues. Germline V gene sequence: CDR1 SGHRS, CDR2 YFSETQ. V lost 1 base, J lost 3 bases, and 8 bases lay in between.

The clonotype was recovered from a human donor with alopecia areata. The chain has TRBV5-1 and TRBJ2-7; D gene ambiguous. The sequencing used CD4+ T cells sorted from blood, collected at week 24, from a patient treated with tofacitinib. The CDR3 DNA follows: TGCGCCAGCAGCTTGCCAGGATACTACGAGCAGTACTTC. Protein sequence: CASSLPGYYEQYF.